Each of the 25 T cell receptor beta chains below was sequenced from the same sample in a study of blood T cells in healthy people across ages. Then a second PCR, running roughly 7 to 11 cycles, was carried out with a sample-barcoded 5' primer and a J-beta primer mix. MiXCR, applied by TCRdb to the 5' RACE reads, yields one record per CDR3 protein. Among around 800,000 distinct CDR3 sequences listed, 62% were seen once. Sequencing was carried out using blood. The source of these receptors is a young man in good health.

The V and J genes are TRBV7-2 and TRBJ2-1, with D perhaps matching TRBD1 (6 bases). V shed 5 bases and J shed 1 base, with 12 bases lying between them. This CDR3 contains 15 residues. Germline assignment: CDR1 SGHTA and CDR2 FQGNSA. In DNA, the CDR3 is TGTGCCAGCAGCAACACAGGGTGGTCCTACAATGAGCAGTTCTTC. It yields the protein CASSNTGWSYNEQFF.

Points on this clonotype: Sequence at one end of the junction differs from germline and may be a read error. J is TRBJ1-4 and V is TRBV5-1, with 8 bases matching TRBD1. The CDR3 covers 15 residues. Per germline, CDR1 SGHRS and CDR2 YFSETQ. The CDR3: CTSSLAGTGGEKLFF. CDR3 nucleotides: TGCACCAGCAGCCTAGCCGGGACAGGCGGGGAAAAACTGTTTTTT. Complete variable domain (other parts from reference TRBV5-1 and TRBJ1-4): KAGVTQTPRYLIKTRGQQVTLSCSPISGHRSVSWYQQTPGQGLQFLFEYFSETQRNKGNFPGRFSGRQFSNSRSEMNVSTLELGDSALYLCTSSLAGTGGEKLFFGSGTQLSVL.

In this sample, this clonotype turned up a few times. The V call is TRBV15, the J call TRBJ2-7; D may be TRBD1 or TRBD2 (5 bases each). The germline V and J ends were trimmed by 0 bases and 3 bases, with 15 bases remaining between them. This CDR3 has 16 residues. The germline CDR1 and CDR2 sequences are LNHNV and YYDKDF (reference sequence). For the CDR3, the DNA is TGTGCCACCAGCAGAGATGGTGCAGGGAGCCTCTACGAGCAGTACTTC. This gives the protein CATSRDGAGSLYEQYF.

The gene calls are TRBV10-3 and TRBJ2-5; 12 bases agree with TRBD1. This CDR3 is built from 15 residues. Germline CDR1 is ENHRY and CDR2 is SYGVKD. The trim removed 6 bases at V and 5 bases at J, leaving 7 bases unmatched. The CDR3 protein is CAISGGTGGWETQYF. In nucleotides, the CDR3 is TGTGCCATCAGCGGCGGGACAGGGGGCTGGGAGACCCAGTACTTC.

The gene calls are TRBV20-1 and TRBJ1-4; D unresolved. This CDR3 comprises 12 residues. V was pared by 0 bases and J by 8 bases, with 7 bases between. Germline loops: CDR1 DFQATT, CDR2 SNEGSKA (reference sequence). CDR3 coding DNA: TGCAGTGCTAGAGATTCAACGGAAAAACTGTTTTTT. Its protein is CSARDSTEKLFF.

The rearrangement links TRBV7-9 to TRBJ2-4; possibly TRBD2 for D (5 bases). Germline V lookup: CDR1 SEHNR, CDR2 FQNEAQ (reference sequence). Trimming removed 8 bases at V and 7 bases at J, with 12 bases between. The CDR3 is made up of 12 amino acids. CDR3: CASGVSGNIQYF. CDR3 DNA: TGTGCCAGCGGGGTATCGGGGAACATTCAGTACTTC.

This clonotype has more than one count but fewer than ten. The chain combines TRBV4-2 with TRBJ2-7; tentatively, D is TRBD2 (6 bases). This CDR3 is built from 15 residues. Germline V gene data show CDR1 as LGHNA and CDR2 as YNFKEQ. V was cut by 4 bases and J by 2 bases, with 15 bases left in between. The CDR3 protein is CASSRAAEGPYEQYF. For the CDR3, the DNA is TGTGCCAGCAGCCGGGCGGCGGAGGGACCCTACGAGCAGTACTTC.

The rearrangement joins TRBV12-3 or TRBV12-4 to TRBJ2-5; no clear D. The CDR3 runs to 14 residues. Trimming cost V 2 bases and J 2 bases, with 9 bases left between them. CDR3 DNA: TGTGCCAGCAGTTTAAAAGCGCTTCAAGAGACCCAGTACTTC. This codes for CASSLKALQETQYF.

The chain employs TRBV7-9 and TRBJ2-3; maybe TRBD2 (6 bases). The CDR3 consists of 16 residues. CDR1 is SEHNR and CDR2 is FQNEAQ in the germline V gene (reference sequence). V lost 4 bases and J lost 1, with 15 bases in between. CDR3 protein: CASSSGGVYGTDTQYF. CDR3 in DNA: TGTGCCAGCAGCTCCGGAGGGGTCTACGGCACAGATACGCAGTATTTT.

The chain uses TRBV7-3 and TRBJ1-2, with D perhaps TRBD1 (6 bases). The V end lost 5 bases, the J end lost 4 bases, and 14 bases lay between the germline ends. This CDR3 region has 14 residues. Germline V gene lookup returns CDR1 SGHTA and CDR2 FQGTGA. This CDR3 is CASSPGGSGYGYTF. The CDR3 DNA reads TGTGCCAGCAGCCCTGGGGGCTCGGGCTATGGCTACACCTTC. The variable domain in full, with the rest retrieved from reference TRBV7-3 and TRBJ1-2, is GAGVSQTPSNKVTEKGKYVELRCDPISGHTALYWYRQSLGQGPEFLIYFQGTGAADDSGLPNDRFFAVRPEGSVSTLKIQRTERGDSAVYLCASSPGGSGYGYTFGSGTRLTVV.

The chain joins TRBV27 to TRBJ2-2, with D possibly TRBD2 on 6 matching bases. CDR1 is MNHEY, CDR2 SMNVEV, per germline (reference sequence). The ends were cut back, 7 bases at V and 4 bases at J, with 16 bases in the middle. The CDR3 consists of 15 residues. DNA of the CDR3: TGTGCCAGCACCCTCTTCCCCGGGGGCACCGGGGAGCTGTTTTTT. Its translation: CASTLFPGGTGELFF.

V usage is TRBV9 and J usage is TRBJ2-1, with 9 positions matching TRBD1. The germline V gene has CDR1 SGDLS and CDR2 YYNGEE. The CDR3 contains 14 residues. The V segment lost 3 bases and the J segment 10 bases; nucleotides outside the gene matches: 8. The CDR3 DNA reads as TGTGCCAGCAGCGCCGAACAGGGGGCGGAGGAGCAGTTCTTC. This translates into CASSAEQGAEEQFF.

This chain connects TRBV5-1 to TRBJ2-3; 8 nucleotides match TRBD2. CDR3 length: 16 amino acids. Germline V CDR1 and CDR2: SGHRS, YFSETQ. V gave up 4 bases and J gave up 1 base; unmatched junction bases: 8. This chain's CDR3 is CASSAGLVEGTDTQYF. The CDR3 nucleotides read TGCGCCAGCAGCGCGGGACTAGTGGAGGGCACAGATACGCAGTATTTT.

This clonotype was seen repeatedly, ten times or more. J is TRBJ1-4 and V is TRBV7-2, with a possible D match to TRBD1 (6 bases). V lost 5 bases and J lost 5, with 15 bases in between. This CDR3 is built from 15 residues. CDR1 and CDR2 from the germline V gene are SGHTA and FQGNSA. The CDR3 spells CASSRQALLNEKLFF. The CDR3 bases are TGTGCCAGCAGCCGACAGGCCCTTCTAAATGAAAAACTGTTTTTT.

The chain is built from TRBV29-1 and TRBJ1-4, with D perhaps matching TRBD1 (5 bases). V lost 4 bases, J lost 8 bases, and 8 bases lay in between. CDR3 length: 11 amino acids. From germline, CDR1 is SQVTM and CDR2 ANQGSEA. CDR3 coding DNA: TGCAGCGTTGTGGGGGGGGAAAAACTGTTTTTT. It codes for CSVVGGEKLFF.

CDR3 in DNA: TGTGCCAGCAGCTTGTCCCAGGGACAGAGACAAGAGACCCAGTACTTC. It yields the protein CASSLSQGQRQETQYF. J is TRBJ2-5 and V is TRBV7-6; 7 bases are a match to TRBD1. The junction had 9 bases not matched to a gene; V was cut back by 3 bases and J by 2 bases. The CDR3 is made up of 16 amino acids. Germline V gene lookup returns CDR1 SGHVS and CDR2 FNYEAQ.

The chain employs TRBV7-2 and TRBJ2-5; D call uncertain. The V and J ends lost 2 bases and 6 bases respectively, with 4 bases between them. There are 11 residues in the CDR3. CDR1 and CDR2 from the germline V gene are SGHTA and FQGNSA. The CDR3 protein is CASSLRQTQYF. The CDR3 coding sequence is TGTGCCAGCAGCTTAAGGCAGACCCAGTACTTC.

This clonotype appeared once. The chain links TRBV10-3 to TRBJ2-1; 11 bases fit TRBD2. Germline trimming cut 7 bases from V and 2 bases from J; bases unmatched to any gene: 4. The CDR3 covers 15 residues. Germline V CDR1 and CDR2: ENHRY, SYGVKD. CDR3 nucleotides: TGTGCCATCATGATGGGACTAGCGGCCTACAATGAGCAGTTCTTC. Protein sequence: CAIMMGLAAYNEQFF.

The V and J genes are TRBV9 and TRBJ2-1, with a weak D call TRBD1 (6 bases). The length of the CDR3 is 13 residues. CDR1 is SGDLS, CDR2 YYNGEE, per germline. V lost 6 bases and J 8 bases, leaving 15 bases between the germline ends. The CDR3 nucleotides read TGTGCCAGCAACAGGGACCTGTCGGATGAGCAGTTCTTC. This gives the protein CASNRDLSDEQFF.

The chain has TRBV18 and TRBJ1-4, with D perhaps TRBD1 (5 bases). Trimming pared 2 bases from V and 6 bases from J, leaving 13 bases between. Germline lookup yields CDR1 KGHSH and CDR2 LQKENI. There are 15 residues in the CDR3. The CDR3 loop is CASSPKGPGDEKLFF. As DNA, the CDR3 is TGTGCCAGCTCACCAAAGGGACCCGGGGATGAAAAACTGTTTTTT. Drawing the rest from reference TRBV18 and TRBJ1-4, the complete variable domain is NAGVMQNPRHLVRRRGQEARLRCSPMKGHSHVYWYRQLPEEGLKFMVYLQKENIIDESGMPKERFSAEFPKEGPSILRIQQVVRGDSAAYFCASSPKGPGDEKLFFGSGTQLSVL.

This chain links TRBV24-1 with TRBJ2-7; D remains ambiguous. The DNA matches TRBJ2-5 better at its end, which makes the J call doubtful. This CDR3 is 12 amino acids long. Germline CDR1 and CDR2: KGHDR and SFDVKD. CDR3 loop: CATSSQQETQYF. CDR3 coding DNA: TGTGCCACCAGTTCACAGCAAGAGACCCAGTACTTC.

The rearrangement joins TRBV7-2 to TRBJ2-5, with TRBD1 matching 10 bases. The ends lost 5 bases at V and 5 bases at J; junction bases unmatched: 8. In germline, CDR1 is SGHTA, CDR2 FQGNSA. The CDR3 is 15 residues long. DNA of the CDR3: TGTGCCAGCAGCACCCGGGACAGGGGTTCGGAGACCCAGTACTTC. This codes for CASSTRDRGSETQYF.

This sequence joins TRBV7-2 and TRBJ1-4; D uncertain. V was clipped by 2 bases and J by 5 bases, with 9 bases between them. Germline V lookup: CDR1 SGHTA, CDR2 FQGNSA. The CDR3 is made up of 14 amino acids. CDR3 in amino acids: CASSLLEGNEKLFF. In nucleotides, the CDR3 is TGTGCCAGCAGCTTATTAGAAGGGAATGAAAAACTGTTTTTT.

The chain joins TRBV3-1 to TRBJ1-1, with D hard to call. The V gene's germline CDR1 is LGHDT and CDR2 YNNKEL (reference sequence). V dropped 0 bases and J dropped 1 base, with 9 bases sitting between them. This CDR3 region has 15 residues. The CDR3 sequence: CASSQDGGRNTEAFF. CDR3 sequence (DNA): TGTGCCAGCAGCCAAGACGGCGGACGGAACACTGAAGCTTTCTTT.

The chain recombines TRBV28 with TRBJ2-4; D may be TRBD1 or TRBD2 (6 bases each). With 6 bases removed from V and 7 bases from J, the gap between germline ends came to 25 bases. Germline CDR1 and CDR2: MDHEN and SYDVKM. CDR3 length equals 17 residues. Here the CDR3 DNA reads TGTGCCAGCAGCCCAGCCTTCGAGACAGGCGGAGGGAACATTCAGTACTTC. Translating it yields CASSPAFETGGGNIQYF.